This TCR beta chain was observed in a study of cytotoxic CD8 clonotypes in ibrutinib-treated CLL. Turning to the study itself: Enrolment comprised around 11 relapsed/refractory and around 15 treatment-naive patients; roughly 18 were IGHV unmutated. Mean yields were almost 260,000 productive templates and 90,000 or so productive rearrangements per sample. Findings and limits, study-wide: Stable or contracted on treatment, public clonotypes were also uncommon.

Measured with immunoSEQ multiplex PCR; TCRdb has only the in-frame clones, and not every one. Of approximately 200,000 clones in the sample, about two thirds were seen once. As for this clone: Its antigen is as yet unknown.

The TCR sequence derives from a human donor with chronic lymphocytic leukemia. Material: PBMCs, obtained after 24 months of ibrutinib treatment.

CDR3 nucleotide sequence: TGTGCCAGCAGCGGACCTAACAATGAGCAGTTCTTC. Translated, it gives CASSGPNNEQFF. The gene calls are TRBV7-9 and TRBJ2-1; D remains unclear. V was clipped by 5 bases and J by 5 bases, with 7 bases between them. In germline, CDR1 is SEHNR, CDR2 FQNEAQ (reference sequence). The CDR3 contains 12 residues.